This entry lists 9 T cell receptor beta chains sequenced from one sample in a study of T cells in localized non-small cell lung cancer. Measured with immunoSEQ multiplex PCR; TCRdb has only the in-frame clones, and not every one. The sample has some 2,700 clones; 25% to 30% are singletons. The material was lung tumor tissue, obtained before any cancer treatment. The receptors derive from a man between 18 and 49 years old with stage I lung adenocarcinoma.

The rearrangement links TRBV5-1 to TRBJ2-1, with TRBD2 matching over 7 bases. With 2 bases clipped from V and 2 bases from J, the junction kept 4 bases outside the gene matches. Germline lookup yields CDR1 SGHRS and CDR2 YFSETQ. This CDR3 spans 15 amino acids. The CDR3 is CASSFAGEAYNEQFF. CDR3 bases: TGCGCCAGCAGCTTCGCGGGGGAGGCCTACAATGAGCAGTTCTTC.

By its share, this clone is large. The chain carries TRBV9 and TRBJ1-2; D is unclear. The V gene lost 5 bases and the J gene lost 8 bases, with 13 bases spanning the gap. This CDR3 is 12 amino acids long. Germline CDR1 and CDR2: SGDLS and YYNGEE. This CDR3 is CASSEARQGYTF. CDR3 nucleotides: TGTGCCAGCAGTGAAGCGAGGCAGGGCTACACCTTC. Supplemented by reference TRBV9 and TRBJ1-2, the full variable domain reads DSGVTQTPKHLITATGQRVTLRCSPRSGDLSVYWYQQSLDQGLQFLIQYYNGEERAKGNILERFSAQQFPDLHSELNLSSLELGDSALYFCASSEARQGYTFGSGTRLTVV.

This chain joins TRBV9 and TRBJ2-1; no firm D call. The V and J ends lost 3 bases and 10 bases respectively, with 11 bases between them. In germline, CDR1 is SGDLS, CDR2 YYNGEE. The CDR3 has 12 amino acids. CDR3 DNA: TGTGCCAGCAGCGCTGGATCTGCGGAGCAGTTCTTC. Its protein is CASSAGSAEQFF.

By sample fraction, this clone is medium-sized. The gene calls are TRBV11-3 and TRBJ1-1; the D is unclear. This CDR3 contains 14 residues. Germline loops: CDR1 SGHNT, CDR2 YENEEA. Trimming removed 5 bases at V and 7 bases at J, with 17 bases between. In DNA form, the CDR3 reads TGTGCCAGCAGCCAAGCGGGTGGGCGGGATGAAGCTTTCTTT. It is translated as CASSQAGGRDEAFF. Looking up the rest from reference TRBV11-3 and TRBJ1-1 gives the full variable domain: EAGVVQSPRYKIIEKKQPVAFWCNPISGHNTLYWYLQNLGQGPELLIRYENEEAVDDSQLPKDRFSAERLKGVDSTLKIQPAELGDSAVYLCASSQAGGRDEAFFGQGTRLTVV.

The rearrangement links TRBV6-7 to TRBJ2-2; D is ambiguous. TRBV6-7 is annotated as an ORF whose role is uncertain. The length of the CDR3 is 14 residues. Trimming left V 5 bases short and J 1 base short, with 8 bases between. CDR3 residues: CASSEDGNTGELFF. DNA of the CDR3: TGTGCCAGCAGTGAAGACGGGAACACCGGGGAGCTGTTTTTT.

V is TRBV9 and J is TRBJ1-3; possible D gene TRBD1, 6 bases. Germline assignment: CDR1 SGDLS and CDR2 YYNGEE. The V and J ends lost 6 bases and 2 bases respectively, with 12 bases between them. This CDR3 is 14 amino acids long. The DNA of the CDR3 is TGTGCCAGCACCTCGGACAGAGCTGGAAACACCATATATTTT. Its protein product is CASTSDRAGNTIYF. Full variable domain (rest looked up from reference TRBV9 and TRBJ1-3): DSGVTQTPKHLITATGQRVTLRCSPRSGDLSVYWYQQSLDQGLQFLIQYYNGEERAKGNILERFSAQQFPDLHSELNLSSLELGDSALYFCASTSDRAGNTIYFGEGSWLTVV.

V gene TRBV11-3 combines with J gene TRBJ1-1; D unclear. With 5 bases removed from V and 8 bases from J, the gap between germline ends came to 18 bases. CDR1 is SGHNT and CDR2 is YENEEA in the germline V gene. This CDR3 comprises 14 residues. The CDR3, as DNA: TGTGCCAGCAGCCTCTACGGGGATGATCGGGAAGCTTTCTTT. It codes for CASSLYGDDREAFF.

By sample share, this clone is medium-sized (0.01 to 0.1%). The chain links TRBV11-3 to TRBJ1-1, with D possibly matching TRBD1 (6 bases). Germline CDR1 and CDR2: SGHNT and YENEEA. Between the trimmed V and J ends, which lost 5 bases and 4 bases, there was a span of 20 bases. This CDR3 region has 16 residues. CDR3 in DNA: TGTGCCAGCAGCCCCCTCTCGGACAGTCCCTCCACTGAAGCTTTCTTT. Protein sequence: CASSPLSDSPSTEAFF.

The chain has TRBV30 and TRBJ2-1; the match to TRBD2 covers 7 bases. The CDR3 is 16 residues long. J lost 4 bases, V lost 1 base, and 10 bases had no gene match. Germline lookup yields CDR1 GTSNPN and CDR2 SVGIG (reference sequence). CDR3 sequence reads: CAWSGRGGQRYNEQFF. The CDR3 bases are TGTGCCTGGAGTGGTCGCGGGGGTCAACGGTACAATGAGCAGTTCTTC.